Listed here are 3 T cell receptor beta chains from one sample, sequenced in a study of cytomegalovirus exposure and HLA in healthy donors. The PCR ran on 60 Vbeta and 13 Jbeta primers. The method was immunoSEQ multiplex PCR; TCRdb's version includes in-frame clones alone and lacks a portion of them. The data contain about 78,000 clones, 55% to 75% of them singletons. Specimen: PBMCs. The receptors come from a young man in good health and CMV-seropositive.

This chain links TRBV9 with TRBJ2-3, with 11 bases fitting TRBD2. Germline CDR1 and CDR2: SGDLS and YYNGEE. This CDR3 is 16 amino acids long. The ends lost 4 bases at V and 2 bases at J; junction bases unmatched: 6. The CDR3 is CASSPRLAGSTDTQYF. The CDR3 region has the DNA TGTGCCAGCAGCCCCCGACTAGCGGGGTCCACAGATACGCAGTATTTT.

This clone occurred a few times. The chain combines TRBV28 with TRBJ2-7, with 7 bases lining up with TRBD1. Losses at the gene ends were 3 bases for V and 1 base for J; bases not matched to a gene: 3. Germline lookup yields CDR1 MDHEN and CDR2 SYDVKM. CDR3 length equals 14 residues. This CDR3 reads CASSFDRVSYEQYF. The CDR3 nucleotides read TGTGCCAGCAGTTTCGACAGGGTTTCCTACGAGCAGTACTTC.

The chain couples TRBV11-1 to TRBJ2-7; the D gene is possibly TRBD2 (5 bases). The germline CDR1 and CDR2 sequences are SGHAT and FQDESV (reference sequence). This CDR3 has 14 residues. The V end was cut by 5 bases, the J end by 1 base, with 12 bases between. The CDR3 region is CASSPGWRSYEQYF. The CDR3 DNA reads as TGTGCCAGCAGCCCCGGTTGGAGGTCCTACGAGCAGTACTTC.